The 7 T cell receptor beta chains reported below all come from one sample, sequenced in a study of blood T cell repertoires in COVID-19. Sequenced by immunoSEQ multiplex PCR; TCRdb stores in-frame clones only, minus some. The table has 80,000 to 90,000 clones, about 80% seen once. Source material: peripheral blood. The receptors come from a woman in her sixties or seventies with acute or convalescent COVID-19.

The CDR3 DNA sequence: TGTGCCAGCATGGTCCTAGGCTCACCCCTCCACTTT. Its translation: CASMVLGSPLHF. The rearrangement links TRBV28 to TRBJ1-6, with unresolved D. Trimming stripped 7 bases from V and 10 bases from J, with 11 bases between. The CDR3 sequence is 12 residues long. Germline assignment: CDR1 MDHEN and CDR2 SYDVKM.

V is TRBV5-1 and J is TRBJ1-1; no firm D call. V shed 4 bases and J shed 5 bases, with 21 bases lying between them. Germline CDR1 and CDR2: SGHRS and YFSETQ. CDR3 size: 16 residues. CDR3 in DNA: TGCGCCAGCAGCCCCGCCCAGGCCAGGCCGGGGACTGAAGCTTTCTTT. Translating it yields CASSPAQARPGTEAFF.

J is TRBJ2-7 and V is TRBV10-3; TRBD1 aligns across 7 bases. The germline V gene encodes CDR1 ENHRY and CDR2 SYGVKD. The CDR3 is 14 residues long. Trimming cost V 6 bases and J 0 bases; bases outside gene matches: 5. Here the CDR3 reads CAIREGQASYEQYF. CDR3 DNA sequence: TGTGCCATCAGGGAAGGACAGGCCTCCTACGAGCAGTACTTC.

The gene calls are TRBV6-6 and TRBJ1-1, with a tentative D call TRBD1 (6 bases). CDR1 is MNHNY, CDR2 SVGAGI, per germline (reference sequence). The germline V and J ends were trimmed by 6 bases and 5 bases, with 19 bases remaining between them. The CDR3 contains 15 residues. The CDR3 here is CASREQGFSRTEAFF. In DNA form, the CDR3 reads TGTGCCAGCAGAGAACAGGGCTTCAGTCGGACTGAAGCTTTCTTT.

This sequence joins TRBV18 and TRBJ1-1; no clear D. The V end lost 8 bases, the J end lost 4 bases, and 11 bases lay between the germline ends. This CDR3 region has 12 residues. The V gene's germline CDR1 is KGHSH and CDR2 LQKENI. CDR3 sequence: CASTIGRTEAFF. The DNA for the CDR3 is TGTGCCAGCACAATTGGGCGCACTGAAGCTTTCTTT.

The chain employs TRBV5-5 and TRBJ1-5, with unresolved D. This CDR3 has 13 amino acids. In germline, CDR1 is SGHKS, CDR2 YYEKEE (reference sequence). V lost 1 base to trimming and J lost 5 bases, with 7 bases between them. CDR3 coding DNA: TGTGCCAGCAGCTTGAACAGCTATCAGCCCCAGCATTTT. Translated, it gives CASSLNSYQPQHF.

The rearrangement uses TRBV6-5 and TRBJ2-3; 10 bases line up with TRBD1. Per germline, CDR1 MNHEY and CDR2 SVGAGI. With 3 bases clipped from V and 2 bases from J, the junction kept 5 bases outside the gene matches. The CDR3 extends over 16 amino acids. CDR3 nucleotide sequence: TGTGCCAGCAGTTATCTAGGACAGGGGGACACAGATACGCAGTATTTT. It specifies CASSYLGQGDTDTQYF.